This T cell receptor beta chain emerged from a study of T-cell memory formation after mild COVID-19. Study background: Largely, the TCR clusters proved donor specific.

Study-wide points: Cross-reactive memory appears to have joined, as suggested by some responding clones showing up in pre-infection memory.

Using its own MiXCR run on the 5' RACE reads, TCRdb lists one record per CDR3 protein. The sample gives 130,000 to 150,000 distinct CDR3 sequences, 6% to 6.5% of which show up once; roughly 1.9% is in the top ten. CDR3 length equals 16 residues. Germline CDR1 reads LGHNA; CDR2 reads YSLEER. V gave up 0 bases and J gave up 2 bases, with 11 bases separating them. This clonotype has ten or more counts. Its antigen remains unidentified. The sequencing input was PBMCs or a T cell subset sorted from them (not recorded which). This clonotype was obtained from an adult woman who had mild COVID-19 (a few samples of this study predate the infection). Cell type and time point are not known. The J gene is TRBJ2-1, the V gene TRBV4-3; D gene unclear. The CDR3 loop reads CASSQDQRATYNEQFF. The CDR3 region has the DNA TGCGCCAGCAGCCAAGATCAAAGGGCGACCTACAATGAGCAGTTCTTC.